The 21 T cell receptor beta chains reported below all come from one sample, sequenced in a study of T cells in Graves' hyperthyroidism and ophthalmopathy. TCR beta CDR3 regions were amplified from RNA. With the HTBI primer set, the TCR CDR3 went through a first round of RT-PCR. TCRdb reprocessed the multiplex PCR reads via MiXCR and lists one record per CDR3 protein. The sample shows under 350,000 distinct CDR3 sequences, around 15% of them seen only once. The specimen sequenced was blood. These receptors came from a woman aged 55-69 years with Graves' ophthalmopathy.

The table lists this clonotype with many counts. This sequence joins TRBV6-2 or TRBV6-3 and TRBJ2-1; TRBD1 matches 10 bases. The germline V gene has CDR1 MNHEY and CDR2 SVGEGT. The CDR3 is 14 amino acids. V shed 8 bases, J shed 3 bases, and the junction held 4 bases outside the gene matches. Written as DNA, the CDR3 is TGTGCCAGCCGTTGGGACAGGGGCTACAATGAGCAGTTCTTC. It encodes CASRWDRGYNEQFF.

This clonotype showed up many times. V is TRBV30 and J is TRBJ2-5, with D maybe TRBD2 (7 bases). Germline CDR1 reads GTSNPN; CDR2 reads SVGIG (reference sequence). The CDR3 covers 16 residues. Trimming pared 0 bases from V and 2 bases from J, leaving 16 bases between. The CDR3 nucleotides are TGTGCCTGGAGTGTAGGGCCAGGGGAGGGACAAGAGACCCAGTACTTC. Translated: CAWSVGPGEGQETQYF.

In this sample, this clonotype turned up many times. The chain has TRBV5-1 and TRBJ1-1; D may be TRBD1 (5 bases). V lost 3 bases and J lost 6, with 18 bases in between. This CDR3 contains 15 residues. Germline V lookup: CDR1 SGHRS, CDR2 YFSETQ. CDR3 in amino acids: CASSYLPGSSAEAFF. The CDR3 region has the DNA TGCGCCAGCAGCTACCTACCAGGGTCCTCCGCTGAAGCTTTCTTT.

This clonotype was recorded many times. CDR3 residues: CASSFSRLTNQPQHF. The CDR3 nucleotides are TGTGCCAGCAGCTTTTCCCGATTGACCAATCAGCCCCAGCATTTT. This chain connects TRBV7-2 to TRBJ1-5; D gene ambiguous. V dropped 3 bases and J dropped 3 bases, with 12 bases sitting between them. This CDR3 comprises 15 residues. Looked up from germline, CDR1 is SGHTA and CDR2 is FQGNSA.

This clonotype has a handful of counts. J is TRBJ2-3 and V is TRBV6-2 or TRBV6-3; no clear D gene. V lost 0 bases and J 14 bases, leaving 15 bases between the germline ends. The CDR3 covers 13 residues. CDR1 is MNHEY and CDR2 is SVGEGT in the germline V gene. The CDR3 DNA is TGTGCCAGCAGTTACTCGGATCAATTTCTCGGGTATTTT. Translated, it gives CASSYSDQFLGYF.

This clonotype was detected once. This may be a read error: a much more frequent sequence differs by one nucleotide. The chain combines TRBV7-2 with TRBJ2-1; 15 positions match TRBD2. The germline gives CDR1 SGHTA, CDR2 FQGNSA. The CDR3 has 17 residues. CDR3 protein: CVSSTVGTSGGRDEQFF. For the CDR3, the DNA is TGTGTCAGCAGCACCGTGGGGACTAGCGGGGGGAGGGATGAGCAGTTCTTC.

The chain uses TRBV2 and TRBJ1-6, with D tentatively TRBD1 (5 bases). The CDR3 sequence is 14 residues long. Germline values: CDR1 SNHLY, CDR2 FYNNEI. V lost 1 base and J lost 7, with 8 bases in between. As DNA, the CDR3 is TGTGCCAGCAGTGAAGTGGGGGACAATTCACCCCTCCACTTT. It yields the protein CASSEVGDNSPLHF.

The chain joins TRBV10-3 to TRBJ2-5, with TRBD2 identical over 8 bases. The V gene's germline CDR1 is ENHRY and CDR2 SYGVKD. The length of the CDR3 is 14 residues. The trim removed 6 bases at V and 3 bases at J, leaving 6 bases unmatched. This CDR3 is CAIRLSGGEETQYF. CDR3 DNA: TGTGCCATCAGGCTCAGCGGGGGAGAAGAGACCCAGTACTTC.

The gene calls are TRBV20-1 and TRBJ1-1; 8 bases are shared with TRBD1. Germline V gene sequence: CDR1 DFQATT, CDR2 SNEGSKA (reference sequence). The CDR3 spans 14 residues. V lost 5 bases and J lost 5; bases outside the gene matches: 10. Here the CDR3 DNA reads TGCAGTGCTGACCTTCAGGGGGCGAGGACTGAAGCTTTCTTT. Amino acid sequence: CSADLQGARTEAFF.

This clonotype was detected a few times. This chain connects TRBV20-1 to TRBJ1-2; 8 bases match TRBD1. Germline V lookup: CDR1 DFQATT, CDR2 SNEGSKA (reference sequence). Unmatched junction bases numbered 5, after V lost 4 bases and J lost 4 bases. This CDR3 has 13 amino acids. This CDR3 reads CSATTGGLYGYTF. As DNA, the CDR3 is TGCAGTGCTACCACAGGGGGGCTCTATGGCTACACCTTC.

This clonotype has a handful of counts. This chain links TRBV19 with TRBJ1-2; D possibly corresponds to TRBD1 (5 bases). Germline CDR1 is LNHDA and CDR2 is SQIVND (reference sequence). This CDR3 contains 13 residues. With 4 bases removed from V and 4 bases from J, the gap between germline ends came to 10 bases. Here the CDR3 reads CASSNRGVYGYTF. The DNA for the CDR3 is TGTGCCAGTAGTAACCGGGGGGTCTATGGCTACACCTTC.

This clonotype was seen only a few times. The rearrangement joins TRBV5-4 to TRBJ2-7; the match to TRBD1 covers 10 bases. Trimming at V came to 3 bases and at J to 2 bases, leaving 5 bases not matched to a gene. The CDR3 is 15 residues long. Per germline, CDR1 SGHNT and CDR2 YYREEE (reference sequence). The DNA of the CDR3 is TGTGCCAGCAGCTCCGGGACAGGGGCACCCTACGAGCAGTACTTC. It translates to CASSSGTGAPYEQYF.

The V gene is TRBV7-2, the J gene TRBJ1-2; 7 bases align to TRBD1. The trim removed 1 base at V and 4 bases at J, leaving 6 bases unmatched. The germline V gene has CDR1 SGHTA and CDR2 FQGNSA. This CDR3 contains 15 residues. The CDR3 is CASSLGVQGPYGYTF. DNA of the CDR3: TGTGCCAGCAGCTTAGGAGTACAGGGGCCCTATGGCTACACCTTC.

This clonotype was counted only a few times. The DNA of the CDR3 is TGTGCCAGCAGTTTATCCTTACAGGGGGCTAATGAAAAACTGTTTTTT. This codes for CASSLSLQGANEKLFF. The rearrangement joins TRBV27 to TRBJ1-4, with TRBD1 identical over 8 bases. CDR1 and CDR2 (germline): MNHEY, SMNVEV (reference sequence). The trim removed 0 bases at V and 3 bases at J, leaving 3 bases unmatched. The CDR3 totals 16 residues.

This clonotype occurred a few times. One junction end disagrees with the germline gene, perhaps due to a read error. V is TRBV6-2 or TRBV6-3 and J is TRBJ2-4, with 12 bases fitting TRBD1. CDR3 length equals 17 residues. Germline V gene data show CDR1 as MNHEY and CDR2 as SVGEGT. The CDR3 DNA is TGTGCCAGCAATTACGAAGGGACAGGGGGCTCTGGGAACATTCAGTACTTC. Residues: CASNYEGTGGSGNIQYF.

This clonotype was detected only a few times. This sequence joins TRBV4-2 and TRBJ2-7; the D call may be TRBD1 or TRBD2 (5 bases each). Germline CDR1 LGHNA, CDR2 YNFKEQ. The CDR3 loop spans 15 amino acids. V was clipped by 0 bases and J by 3 bases, with 12 bases between them. CDR3 loop: CASSQEPGSFYEQYF. CDR3 DNA: TGTGCCAGCAGCCAAGAACCAGGGAGCTTCTACGAGCAGTACTTC.

The sample holds many counts of this clonotype. The V and J genes are TRBV5-1 and TRBJ2-2, with 8 nucleotides matching TRBD2. The CDR3 covers 16 residues. Germline values: CDR1 SGHRS, CDR2 YFSETQ. V shed 0 bases, J shed 4 bases, and the junction held 5 bases outside the gene matches. This CDR3 is CASSLAVSGSTGELFF. CDR3 nucleotides: TGCGCCAGCAGCTTGGCCGTCAGCGGGAGCACCGGGGAGCTGTTTTTT.

This clonotype was observed at least ten times. V and J are TRBV6-1 and TRBJ2-1; the D gene is possibly TRBD1 (5 bases). The CDR3 spans 18 residues. The ends were cut back, 1 base at V and 3 bases at J, with 19 bases in the middle. CDR1 is MNHNS and CDR2 is SASEGT in the germline V gene. The chain's CDR3 is CASSEGFAGRVFYNEQFF. Here the CDR3 DNA reads TGTGCCAGCAGTGAAGGTTTCGCTGGCAGGGTTTTCTACAATGAGCAGTTCTTC.

This clonotype was seen ten or more times. The rearrangement joins TRBV3-1 to TRBJ2-7; no reliable D call. Germline V gene sequence: CDR1 LGHDT, CDR2 YNNKEL (reference sequence). The CDR3 is made up of 13 amino acids. Trimming shortened V by 4 bases and J by 2 bases, and 9 bases separated the two germline ends. Written as DNA, the CDR3 is TGTGCCAGCAGCCCCCCACTCCCCTACGAGCAGTACTTC. It codes for CASSPPLPYEQYF.

The table lists this clonotype with many counts. V is TRBV6-2 or TRBV6-3 and J is TRBJ2-7; TRBD2 is a possible D gene (6 bases). CDR1 and CDR2 from the germline V gene are MNHEY and SVGEGT. The CDR3 covers 16 residues. V shed 2 bases and J shed 0 bases, with 14 bases lying between them. The CDR3 loop is CASSYPIAELSYEQYF. CDR3 coding DNA: TGTGCCAGCAGTTACCCTATAGCGGAACTCTCCTACGAGCAGTACTTC.

This clonotype came up many times. J is TRBJ1-1 and V is TRBV11-2; maybe TRBD1 (5 bases). The CDR3 contains 14 residues. The V end lost 0 bases, the J end lost 4 bases, and 9 bases lay between the germline ends. Germline loops: CDR1 SGHAT, CDR2 FQNNGV. In DNA, the CDR3 is TGTGCCAGCAGCTTAGATCCTGGGGCCACTGAAGCTTTCTTT. Its translation is CASSLDPGATEAFF.